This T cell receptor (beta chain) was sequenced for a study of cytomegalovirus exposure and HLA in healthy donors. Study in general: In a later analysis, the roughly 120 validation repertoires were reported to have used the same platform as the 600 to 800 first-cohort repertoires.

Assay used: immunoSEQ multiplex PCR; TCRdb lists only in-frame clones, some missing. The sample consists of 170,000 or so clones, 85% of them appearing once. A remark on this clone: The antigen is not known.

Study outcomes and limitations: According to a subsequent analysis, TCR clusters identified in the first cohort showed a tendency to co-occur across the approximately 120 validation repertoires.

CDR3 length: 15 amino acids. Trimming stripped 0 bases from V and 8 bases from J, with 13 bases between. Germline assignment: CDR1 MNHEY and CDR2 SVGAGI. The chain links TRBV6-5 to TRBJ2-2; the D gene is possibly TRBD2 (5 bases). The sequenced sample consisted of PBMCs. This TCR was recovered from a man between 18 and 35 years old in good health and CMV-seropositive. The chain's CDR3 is CASSYSRVRIGELFF. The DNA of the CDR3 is TGTGCCAGCAGTTACTCGAGGGTCCGAATAGGGGAGCTGTTTTTT.